This TCR beta chain appears in the sequencing data of a study of blood T cells in healthy people across ages. Between the trimmed V and J ends, which lost 1 base and 0 bases, there was a span of 10 bases. CDR1 SGHTA and CDR2 FQGNSA come from the germline V gene. The CDR3 extends over 16 amino acids. Turning to this clonotype: Antigen unknown.

For the second PCR, which ran for about 7 to 11 cycles, a sample-barcoded 5' primer and a J-beta primer mix were used. Each CDR3 protein gets one entry after TCRdb re-called the 5' RACE reads with MiXCR. This sample has 710,000 or so distinct CDR3 sequences, with around a fifth found just once. Study-wide results and caveats: As age increased, TCR beta diversity per million T cells fell in a roughly linear fashion.

This clonotype was obtained from a man between 65 and 85 years old in good health. The chain carries TRBV7-2 and TRBJ2-4; D may be TRBD2 (6 bases). The sequenced sample was blood. CDR3 residues: CASSLEGTLAKNIQYF. As DNA, the CDR3 is TGTGCCAGCAGCTTAGAGGGGACTCTAGCCAAAAACATTCAGTACTTC.